The clone carrying this TCR beta chain has just a few counts. As yet, its antigen is unknown. The data originate from a study of T cell responses to AZD1222 COVID-19 vaccine. Study conclusions and caveats: Of the AZD1222 recipients, only five or six were seropositive at baseline. The donor group comprised mostly white British people and more females; the analysis possibly underestimated clonal diversity. Nearly half of spike-specific TCRs reportedly target variant regions that are unmutated in the B.1.351 and B.1.1.7 variants. When two AZD1222 doses had been given, Spike-specific TCR breadth and depth rose.

There are 15 residues in the CDR3. Trimming stripped 4 bases from V and 7 bases from J, with 14 bases between. Germline CDR1 reads SEHNR; CDR2 reads FQNEAQ (reference sequence). TCRdb keeps only in-frame clones here, not all; method: immunoSEQ multiplex PCR. This table has over 150,000 clones, about 91% appearing once. This TCR derives from an adult in good health. The chain links TRBV7-9 to TRBJ1-6, with D perhaps TRBD1 (6 bases). This specimen consisted of peripheral blood, obtained on day 0 of MenACWY control vaccination. DNA for the CDR3: TGTGCCAGCAGCTCCAGCACAGGGTACAATTCACCCCTCCACTTT. Amino acids: CASSSSTGYNSPLHF.